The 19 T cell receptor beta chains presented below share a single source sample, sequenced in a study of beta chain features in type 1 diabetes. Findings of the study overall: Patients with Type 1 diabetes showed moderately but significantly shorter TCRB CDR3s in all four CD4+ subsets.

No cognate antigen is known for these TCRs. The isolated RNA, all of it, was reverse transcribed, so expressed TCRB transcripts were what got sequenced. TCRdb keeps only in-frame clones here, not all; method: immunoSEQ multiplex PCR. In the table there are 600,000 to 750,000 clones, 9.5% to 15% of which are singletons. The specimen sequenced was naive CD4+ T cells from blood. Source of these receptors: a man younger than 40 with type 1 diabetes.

CDR3 residues: CASSGSGTGGYEQYF. The CDR3 DNA reads as TGTGCCAGCAGCGGCTCCGGGACAGGGGGCTACGAGCAGTACTTC. The chain couples TRBV2 to TRBJ2-7, with TRBD1 identical over 11 bases. Per germline, CDR1 SNHLY and CDR2 FYNNEI. Trimming cost V 6 bases and J 3 bases; bases outside gene matches: 7. The CDR3 totals 15 residues.

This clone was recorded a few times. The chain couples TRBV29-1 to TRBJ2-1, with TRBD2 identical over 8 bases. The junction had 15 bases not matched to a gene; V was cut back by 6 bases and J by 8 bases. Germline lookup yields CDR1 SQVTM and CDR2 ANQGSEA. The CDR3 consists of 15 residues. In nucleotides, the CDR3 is TGCAGCGTGGTCTTGGTGGGCGGGGGGACTCATGAGCAGTTCTTC. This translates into CSVVLVGGGTHEQFF.

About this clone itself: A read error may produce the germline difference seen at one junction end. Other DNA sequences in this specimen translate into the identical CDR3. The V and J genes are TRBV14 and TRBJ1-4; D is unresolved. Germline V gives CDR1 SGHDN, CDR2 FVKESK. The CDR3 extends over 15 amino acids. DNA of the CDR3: TGTGCCAGCAGTCAAGTCGGGGCAACTAATGAAAAACTGTTTTTT. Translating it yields CASSQVGATNEKLFF.

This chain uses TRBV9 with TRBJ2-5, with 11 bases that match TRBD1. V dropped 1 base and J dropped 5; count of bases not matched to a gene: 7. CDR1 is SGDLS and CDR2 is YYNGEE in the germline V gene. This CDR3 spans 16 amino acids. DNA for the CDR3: TGTGCCAGCAGCGTAACAGGACAGGGGGCTTGGGAGACCCAGTACTTC. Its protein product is CASSVTGQGAWETQYF.

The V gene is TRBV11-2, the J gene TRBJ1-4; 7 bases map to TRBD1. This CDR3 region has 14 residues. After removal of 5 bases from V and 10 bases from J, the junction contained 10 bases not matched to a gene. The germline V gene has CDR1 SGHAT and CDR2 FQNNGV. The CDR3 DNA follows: TGTGCCAGCAGCCCGGACAGGAGGGGGGTAAAACTGTTTTTT. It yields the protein CASSPDRRGVKLFF.

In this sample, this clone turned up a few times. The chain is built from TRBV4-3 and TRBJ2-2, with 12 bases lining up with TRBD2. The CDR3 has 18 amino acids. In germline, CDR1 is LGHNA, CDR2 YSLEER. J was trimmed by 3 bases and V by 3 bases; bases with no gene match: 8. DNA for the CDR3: TGCGCCAGCAGCCAGTACCTCCGGACTAGCGGGGACACCGGGGAGCTGTTTTTT. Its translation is CASSQYLRTSGDTGELFF.

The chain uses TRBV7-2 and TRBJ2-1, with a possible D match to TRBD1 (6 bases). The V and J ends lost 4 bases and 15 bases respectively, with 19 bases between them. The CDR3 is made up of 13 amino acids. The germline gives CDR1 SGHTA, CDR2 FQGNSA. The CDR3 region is CASSSNRDIVRFF. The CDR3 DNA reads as TGTGCCAGCAGCTCAAATCGGGACATCGTGCGGTTCTTC. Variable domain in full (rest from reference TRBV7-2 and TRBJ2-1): GAGVSQSPSNKVTEKGKDVELRCDPISGHTALYWYRQSLGQGLEFLIYFQGNSAPDKSGLPSDRFSAERTGGSVSTLTIQRTQQEDSAVYLCASSSNRDIVRFFGPGTRLTVL.

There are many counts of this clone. CDR3 loop: CASSHAGTGGRSPLHF. As DNA, the CDR3 is TGTGCCAGCAGCCACGCCGGGACAGGGGGCAGGTCACCCCTCCACTTT. The gene calls are TRBV14 and TRBJ1-6; 12 bases align to TRBD1. The CDR3 consists of 16 residues. The J segment lost 10 bases and the V segment lost 3 bases, leaving 7 bases of the junction unmatched. Germline loops: CDR1 SGHDN, CDR2 FVKESK.

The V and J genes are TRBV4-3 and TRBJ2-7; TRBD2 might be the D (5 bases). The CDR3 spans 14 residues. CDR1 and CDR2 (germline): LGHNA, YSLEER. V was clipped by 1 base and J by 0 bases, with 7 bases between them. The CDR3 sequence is CASSQGGLSYEQYF. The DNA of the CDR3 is TGCGCCAGCAGCCAAGGAGGACTCTCCTACGAGCAGTACTTC.

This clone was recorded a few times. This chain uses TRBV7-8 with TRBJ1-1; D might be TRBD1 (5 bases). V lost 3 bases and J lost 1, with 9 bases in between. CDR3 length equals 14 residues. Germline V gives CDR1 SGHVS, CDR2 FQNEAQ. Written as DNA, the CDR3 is TGTGCCAGCAGCTTCCAGGGAAAGAACACTGAAGCTTTCTTT. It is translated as CASSFQGKNTEAFF.

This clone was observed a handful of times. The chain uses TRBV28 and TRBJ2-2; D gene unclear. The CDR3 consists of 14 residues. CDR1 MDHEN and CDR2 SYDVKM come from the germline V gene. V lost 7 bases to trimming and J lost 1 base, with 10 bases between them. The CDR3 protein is CASTPPVNTGELFF. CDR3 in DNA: TGTGCCAGCACCCCCCCTGTGAACACCGGGGAGCTGTTTTTT.

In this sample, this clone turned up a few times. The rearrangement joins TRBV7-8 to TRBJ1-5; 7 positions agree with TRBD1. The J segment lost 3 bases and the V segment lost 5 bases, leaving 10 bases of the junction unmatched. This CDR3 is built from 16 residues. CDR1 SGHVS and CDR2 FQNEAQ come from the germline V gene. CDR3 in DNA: TGTGCCAGCAGCGCAATAGGGGACAGAGACAATCAGCCCCAGCATTTT. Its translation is CASSAIGDRDNQPQHF.

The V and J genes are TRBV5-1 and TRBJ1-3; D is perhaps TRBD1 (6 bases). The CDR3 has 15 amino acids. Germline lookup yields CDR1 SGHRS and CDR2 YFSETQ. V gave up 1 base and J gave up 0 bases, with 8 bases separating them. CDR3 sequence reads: CASSLNRVSGNTIYF. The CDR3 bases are TGCGCCAGCAGCTTGAACAGGGTCTCTGGAAACACCATATATTTT.

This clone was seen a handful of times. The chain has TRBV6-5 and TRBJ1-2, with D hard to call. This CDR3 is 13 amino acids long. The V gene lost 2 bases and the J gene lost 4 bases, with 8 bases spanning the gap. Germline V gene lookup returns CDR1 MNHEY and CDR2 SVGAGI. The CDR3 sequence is CASSYGQVYGYTF. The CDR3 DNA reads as TGTGCCAGCAGTTACGGGCAGGTCTATGGCTACACCTTC.

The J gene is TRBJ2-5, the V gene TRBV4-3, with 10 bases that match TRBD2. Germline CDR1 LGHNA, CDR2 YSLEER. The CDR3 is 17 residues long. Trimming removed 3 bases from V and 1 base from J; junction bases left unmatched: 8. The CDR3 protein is CASSQSGGAFRQETQYF. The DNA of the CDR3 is TGCGCCAGCAGCCAGAGCGGGGGGGCATTTCGCCAAGAGACCCAGTACTTC.

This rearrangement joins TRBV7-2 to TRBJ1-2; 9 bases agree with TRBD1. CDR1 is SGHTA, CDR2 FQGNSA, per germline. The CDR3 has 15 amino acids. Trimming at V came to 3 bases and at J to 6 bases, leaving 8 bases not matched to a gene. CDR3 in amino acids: CASSFRMGQGDGYTF. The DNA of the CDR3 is TGTGCCAGCAGCTTTCGAATGGGACAGGGAGATGGCTACACCTTC.

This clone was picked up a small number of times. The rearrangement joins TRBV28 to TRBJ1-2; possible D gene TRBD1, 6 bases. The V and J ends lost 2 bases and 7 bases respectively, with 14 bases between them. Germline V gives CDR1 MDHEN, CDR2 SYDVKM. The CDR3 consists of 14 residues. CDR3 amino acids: CASSLGFGGPGYTF. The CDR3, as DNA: TGTGCCAGCAGTTTAGGTTTCGGGGGCCCTGGCTACACCTTC.

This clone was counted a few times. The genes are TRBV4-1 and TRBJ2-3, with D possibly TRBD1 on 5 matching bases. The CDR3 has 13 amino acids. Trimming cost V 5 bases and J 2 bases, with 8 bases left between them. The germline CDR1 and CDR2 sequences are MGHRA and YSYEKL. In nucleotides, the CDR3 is TGCGCCAGCAGCACACAGGACACAGATACGCAGTATTTT. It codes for CASSTQDTDTQYF.

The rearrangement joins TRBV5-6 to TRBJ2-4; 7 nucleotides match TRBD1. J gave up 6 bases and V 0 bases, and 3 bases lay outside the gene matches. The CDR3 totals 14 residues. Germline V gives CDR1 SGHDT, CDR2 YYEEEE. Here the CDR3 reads CASSLAGQLNIQYF. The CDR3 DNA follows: TGTGCCAGCAGCTTGGCGGGACAGCTAAACATTCAGTACTTC.